The 22 T cell receptor beta chains given below trace back to one sample, sequenced in a study of T cells in women clearing cervical HPV infection. Produced via immunoSEQ multiplex PCR; TCRdb's table is partial and in-frame only. In all, the sample yields about 39,000 clones. Material: blood buffy coat. These receptors were taken from a woman between 18 and 70 years old with a cervical HPV16 infection that either progressed to CIN3+ or cleared (not recorded which).

CDR3 protein: CASGQGEPYEQYF. The sequenced CDR3 bases are TGTGCCAGCGGGCAGGGCGAACCCTACGAG. The chain joins TRBV2 to TRBJ2-7; perhaps TRBD1 as D (5 bases). The read falls 3 residues short of the CDR3 end, and the missing part is taken from the germline J gene. Germline values: CDR1 SNHLY, CDR2 FYNNEI. This CDR3 comprises 13 residues. Between the trimmed V and J ends, which lost 8 bases and 2 bases, there was a span of 13 bases. Supplemented by reference TRBV2 and TRBJ2-7, the full variable domain reads EPEVTQTPSHQVTQMGQEVILRCVPISNHLYFYWYRQILGQKVEFLVSFYNNEISEKSEIFDDQFSVERPDGSNFTLKIRSTKLEDSAMYFCASGQGEPYEQYFGPGTRLTVT.

Concerning this clone: This CDR3 is also generated by other DNA sequences in the sample. The CDR3 region is CASSLTSGAYNEQFF. The covered CDR3 bases are TGTGCCAGCAGCTTAACTAGCGGGGCTTACAATGAG. The rearrangement links TRBV7-2 to TRBJ2-1, with 10 bases lining up with TRBD2. The read finishes 3 residues shy of the CDR3 end, and the germline J gene is used to complete it. The V and J ends lost 2 bases and 4 bases, in that order; junction bases with no gene match: 2. CDR3 length: 15 amino acids. Germline lookup yields CDR1 SGHTA and CDR2 FQGNSA.

For this clone: The read ends 3 residues shy of where the CDR3 ends; the end is completed using the germline J gene. The chain employs TRBV30 and TRBJ2-1; 9 positions match TRBD2. V trimming: 8 bases; J trimming: 7 bases; junction bases outside the gene matches: 12. There are 14 residues in the CDR3. From germline, CDR1 is GTSNPN and CDR2 SVGIG (reference sequence). The part of the CDR3 DNA that was read is TGTGCCGGGACCGGCGGGAGGGCCAGAAATGAG. Its protein product is CAGTGGRARNE. The full CDR3 protein is CAGTGGRARNEQFF.

Remarks on this clone: Read sequence stops 3 residues before the CDR3 end, and the germline J gene provides the missing end. V and J are TRBV7-2 and TRBJ2-3, with 7 bases that match TRBD1. Germline V gene sequence: CDR1 SGHTA, CDR2 FQGNSA. The length of the CDR3 is 15 residues. The DNA read from the CDR3 is TGTGCCAGCAGCCCCAACAGGGGAAACAATCAGCCG. Protein sequence: CASSPNRGNNQP. The CDR3 reads in full as CASSPNRGNNQPQYF.

Note on this clone: The read terminates 3 residues before the CDR3 end, so the remaining end is supplied by the germline J gene. V and J are TRBV9 and TRBJ1-5, with D maybe TRBD1 (6 bases). CDR1 is SGDLS, CDR2 YYNGEE, per germline. The CDR3 is made up of 14 amino acids. V dropped 4 bases and J dropped 5 bases, with 13 bases sitting between them. The chain's CDR3 is CASSPRDTYQPQHF. CDR3 DNA (partial): TGTGCCAGCAGCCCACGGGACACCTATCAGCCC.

On this clone itself: The read terminates 3 residues ahead of where the CDR3 ends, so the germline J gene completes it. This chain connects TRBV4-1 to TRBJ1-5; tentatively, D is TRBD1 (5 bases). Trimming took 0 bases from V and 5 from J, leaving 8 bases between them. The V gene's germline CDR1 is MGHRA and CDR2 YSYEKL. CDR3 length equals 14 residues. CDR3 protein: CASSQDPGDQPQHF. The CDR3 DNA, read in part, is TGCGCCAGCAGCCAAGATCCGGGGGATCAGCCC.

With regard to this clone: The read terminates 3 residues before the CDR3 end, so the remaining end is supplied by the germline J gene. The chain links TRBV7-9 to TRBJ2-4, with D possibly TRBD2 on 6 matching bases. The length of the CDR3 is 13 residues. Looked up from germline, CDR1 is SEHNR and CDR2 is FQNEAQ (reference sequence). CDR3 bases read: TGTGCCAGCAGCCCCACGCGGGGCTATGGT. This gives the protein CASSPTRGYG. The entire CDR3 protein reads CASSPTRGYGQYF.

In regard to this clone: The read terminates 3 residues ahead of where the CDR3 ends, so the germline J gene completes it. The J gene is TRBJ2-7, the V gene TRBV18; 7 bases are a match to TRBD2. V lost 2 bases and J lost 2; bases outside the gene matches: 9. The CDR3 covers 16 residues. Germline loops: CDR1 KGHSH, CDR2 LQKENI. The DNA read from the CDR3 is TGTGCCAGCTCACCAAGCGGGCGCGCGGGGGCCTACGAG. Protein: CASSPSGRAGAYE. The whole CDR3 region reads CASSPSGRAGAYEQYF.

As for this clone: The read ends 3 residues early relative to the CDR3; the germline J gene fills the gap. V and J are TRBV7-8 and TRBJ1-2, with D perhaps matching TRBD1 (6 bases). CDR3 length: 14 amino acids. From germline, CDR1 is SGHVS and CDR2 FQNEAQ. CDR3 region: CASSLGEGQETYTF. CDR3 DNA, as far as it was read: TGTGCCAGCAGCTTAGGTGAGGGACAAGAGACC.

For this clone: The read ends 3 residues early relative to the CDR3; the germline J gene fills the gap. The rearrangement joins TRBV7-3 to TRBJ2-2; unclear D gene. The CDR3 runs to 13 residues. CDR1 and CDR2 (germline): SGHTA, FQGTGA. The V end lost 5 bases, the J end lost 0 bases, and 4 bases lay between the germline ends. The CDR3: CASSPANTGELFF. The covered CDR3 bases are TGTGCCAGCAGCCCGGCGAACACCGGGGAG. Looking up the rest from reference TRBV7-3 and TRBJ2-2 gives the full variable domain: GAGVSQTPSNKVTEKGKYVELRCDPISGHTALYWYRQSLGQGPEFLIYFQGTGAADDSGLPNDRFFAVRPEGSVSTLKIQRTERGDSAVYLCASSPANTGELFFGEGSRLTVL.

As regards this clone: The sequence runs out 3 residues before the end of the CDR3; the remainder is reconstructed from the germline J gene. The chain carries TRBV7-9 and TRBJ2-1; weak D call: TRBD2 (7 bases). The germline CDR1 and CDR2 sequences are SEHNR and FQNEAQ (reference sequence). This CDR3 region has 15 residues. The ends were cut back, 1 base at V and 3 bases at J, with 10 bases in the middle. CDR3 DNA (partial): TGTGCCAGCAGCTTAGGCGGGGGCGACTACAATGAG. It is translated as CASSLGGGDYNE. The entire CDR3 sequence reads CASSLGGGDYNEQFF. Together with reference TRBV7-9 and TRBJ2-1, the CDR3 gives the full variable domain: DTGVSQNPRHKITKRGQNVTFRCDPISEHNRLYWYRQTLGQGPEFLTYFQNEAQLEKSRLLSDRFSAERPKGSFSTLEIQRTEQGDSAMYLCASSLGGGDYNEQFFGPGTRLTVL.

In regard to this clone: From the germline J gene comes the end of the CDR3, since the read stops 3 residues before it. The V gene is TRBV18, the J gene TRBJ1-2; TRBD1 agrees at 10 bases. CDR1 is KGHSH and CDR2 is LQKENI in the germline V gene. The CDR3 totals 16 residues. Partial CDR3 DNA: TGTGCCAGCTCACCCTCCCGGGGACAGGGGCCCTACGAC. Residues: CASSPSRGQGPYD. Given in full, the CDR3 is CASSPSRGQGPYDYTF.

Worth noting for this clone: The read comes to an end 3 residues before the CDR3 does, leaving the germline J gene to fill in the end. V usage is TRBV11-2 and J usage is TRBJ1-1; D gene ambiguous. Trimming shortened V by 0 bases and J by 7 bases, and 6 bases separated the two germline ends. Germline V CDR1 and CDR2: SGHAT, FQNNGV. This CDR3 contains 12 residues. The CDR3 sequence is CASSLDPREAFF. The sequenced part of the CDR3 DNA is TGTGCCAGCAGCTTAGATCCCCGTGAA.

On this clone itself: The read gets to within 3 residues of the CDR3 end, and the germline J gene fills in the rest. The chain is built from TRBV10-3 and TRBJ2-3, with TRBD2 matching 7 bases. This CDR3 has 17 amino acids. CDR1 and CDR2 from the germline V gene are ENHRY and SYGVKD. This CDR3 is CAISEFSGTTSEETQYF. CDR3 DNA (partial): TGTGCCATCAGTGAGTTCTCCGGGACTACCTCGGAGGAGACG.

Comments on this clone: The read terminates 3 residues ahead of where the CDR3 ends, so the germline J gene completes it. V is TRBV11-2 and J is TRBJ1-5; weak D call: TRBD1 (5 bases). Trimming removed 3 bases at V and 4 bases at J, with 7 bases between. The CDR3 covers 13 residues. Germline V CDR1 and CDR2: SGHAT, FQNNGV. This CDR3 reads CASSFEGNQPQHF. The CDR3 DNA, read in part, is TGTGCCAGCAGCTTTGAGGGGAATCAGCCC.

In regard to this clone: Read data end 3 residues before the CDR3 end; the end is taken from the germline J gene. The V and J genes are TRBV30 and TRBJ2-1, with TRBD2 identical over 8 bases. With V trimmed by 0 bases and J by 9 bases, 1 base remained unmatched. The CDR3 is 12 amino acids. CDR1 GTSNPN and CDR2 SVGIG come from the germline V gene (reference sequence). The CDR3 DNA, read in part, is TGTGCCTGGAGTGTACGGGGGGGTGAG. Amino acid sequence: CAWSVRGGE. The whole CDR3 protein reads CAWSVRGGEQFF.

Notes on this clone: The sequenced fragment ends 3 residues before the CDR3 boundary, so the rest is inferred from the germline J gene. V is TRBV2 and J is TRBJ2-7; 11 bases are a match to TRBD2. Germline trimming cut 6 bases from V and 2 bases from J; bases unmatched to any gene: 3. The length of the CDR3 is 14 residues. Germline CDR1 and CDR2: SNHLY and FYNNEI. The CDR3 loop is CASRATSGTYEQYF. CDR3 DNA, as far as it was read: TGTGCCAGCAGAGCGACTAGCGGGACCTACGAG.

In the case of this clone: The read finishes 3 residues shy of the CDR3 end, and the germline J gene is used to complete it. This chain uses TRBV5-8 with TRBJ2-5, with 8 bases fitting TRBD1. Germline V lookup: CDR1 SGHTS, CDR2 YDEGEE. The CDR3 is made up of 14 amino acids. With V trimmed by 1 base and J by 3 bases, 2 bases remained unmatched. The DNA read from the CDR3 is TGTGCCAGCAGCTTGAAACAGGGGGAAGAGACC. Translated, it gives CASSLKQGEET. Given in full, the CDR3 is CASSLKQGEETQYF.

With respect to this clone: The read terminates 3 residues ahead of where the CDR3 ends, so the germline J gene completes it. The genes are TRBV2 and TRBJ2-3; 14 bases are shared with TRBD2. CDR3 length: 18 residues. Germline values: CDR1 SNHLY, CDR2 FYNNEI. V dropped 3 bases and J dropped 1; count of bases not matched to a gene: 6. The CDR3 sequence: CASSDLGGLAGGTDTQYF. The CDR3 bases that were read are TGTGCCAGCAGTGATCTGGGGGGACTAGCGGGGGGCACAGATACG.

To note about this clone: The CDR3 end falls 3 residues outside the read, so it is completed with the germline J gene. The chain has TRBV7-9 and TRBJ2-5; D not resolved. The CDR3 sequence is 13 residues long. V was shortened by 5 bases and J by 1 base, with 8 bases between the two germline ends. Germline lookup yields CDR1 SEHNR and CDR2 FQNEAQ (reference sequence). The CDR3 sequence: CASSDTGQETQYF. Partial CDR3 DNA: TGTGCCAGCAGCGATACGGGCCAAGAGACC.

On this clone: With the read ending 3 residues before the CDR3 end, the germline J gene is used to fill in that end. The chain has TRBV7-2 and TRBJ2-7, with a tentative D call TRBD2 (5 bases). The CDR3 totals 14 residues. The germline gives CDR1 SGHTA, CDR2 FQGNSA. Trimming took 5 bases from V and 0 from J, leaving 11 bases between them. CDR3 loop: CASSPGRASYEQYF. Partial CDR3 DNA: TGTGCCAGCAGCCCCGGGCGGGCCTCCTACGAG.

A note on this clone: Sequencing ends 3 residues short of the CDR3 end; the germline J gene provides the rest. Other nucleotide sequences from this sample produce the same CDR3. The J gene is TRBJ1-3, the V gene TRBV19; possible D gene TRBD1, 6 bases. There are 13 residues in the CDR3. The V end lost 9 bases, the J end lost 3 bases, and 12 bases lay between the germline ends. Germline assignment: CDR1 LNHDA and CDR2 SQIVND (reference sequence). The part of the CDR3 DNA that was read is TGTGCCAGCCGGACAGATTATGGAAACACC. Translating it yields CASRTDYGNT. The whole CDR3 sequence is CASRTDYGNTIYF. The full variable domain, completed using reference TRBV19 and TRBJ1-3, is DGGITQSPKYLFRKEGQNVTLSCEQNLNHDAMYWYRQDPGQGLRLIYYSQIVNDFQKGDIAEGYSVSREKKESFPLTVTSAQKNPTAFYLCASRTDYGNTIYFGEGSWLTVV.